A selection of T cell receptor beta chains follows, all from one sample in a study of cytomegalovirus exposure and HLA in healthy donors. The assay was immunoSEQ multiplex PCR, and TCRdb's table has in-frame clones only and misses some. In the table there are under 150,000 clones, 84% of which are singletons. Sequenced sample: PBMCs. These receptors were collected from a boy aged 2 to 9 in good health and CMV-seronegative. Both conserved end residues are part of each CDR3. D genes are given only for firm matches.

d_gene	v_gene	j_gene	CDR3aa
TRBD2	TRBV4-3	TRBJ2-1	CASSQETSGRAGTYNEQFF
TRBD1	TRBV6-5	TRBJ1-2	CASSRDRKYGYTF
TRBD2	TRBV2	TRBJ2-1	CASSLRSSGGRNEQFF
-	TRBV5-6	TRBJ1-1	CASSPLGAENTEAFF
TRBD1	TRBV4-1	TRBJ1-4	CASSQNPGQGPWEKLFF
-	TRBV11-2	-	CASSFFRSMYEQYF
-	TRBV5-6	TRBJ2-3	CASSRIAVYPDTQYF
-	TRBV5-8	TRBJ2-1	CASSLSGLATYNEQFF
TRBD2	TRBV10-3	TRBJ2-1	CAIMKTSGSPYNEQFF
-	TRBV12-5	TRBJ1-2	CASGPAGWDPTIPDRPYSSYGYTF
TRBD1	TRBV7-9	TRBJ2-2	CASRRDRGSSGELFF
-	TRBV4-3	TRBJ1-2	CASSRGAEIATTGYTF
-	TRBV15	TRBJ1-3	CATSRVGAGNTIYF
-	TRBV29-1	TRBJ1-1	CSVGGQTQRDTEAFF
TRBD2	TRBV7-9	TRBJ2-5	CASSQASGGETQYF
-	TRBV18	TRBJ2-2	CASSPQKAGELFF
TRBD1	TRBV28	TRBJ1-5	CASSRNRGWQPQHF
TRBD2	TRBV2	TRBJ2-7	CASSEGRGVYEQYF
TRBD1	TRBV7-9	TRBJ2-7	CASSRILTTGQAAYEQYF
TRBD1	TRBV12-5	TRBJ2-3	CASGLTSGTGVTDTQYF
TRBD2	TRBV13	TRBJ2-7	CASSFGTSGYEQYF
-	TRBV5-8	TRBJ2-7	CASIRPGQGRSYEQYF
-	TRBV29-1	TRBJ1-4	CSVEADEKLFF